The 18 T cell receptor beta chains below were found in one sample sequenced in a study of STAT5B mutations in CD4+ large granular lymphocyte leukemia. Repertoires were generated with immunoSEQ multiplex PCR, while TCRdb's copy carries only in-frame clones and drops some. The sample lists tens of thousands of clones, roughly 87% occurring once. The sequenced material came from CD4+ T cells from blood buffy coats. The receptors derive from a human donor in good health.

V and J are TRBV5-4 and TRBJ1-1, with TRBD1 matching over 7 bases. The CDR3 spans 14 residues. CDR1 and CDR2 from the germline V gene are SGHNT and YYREEE (reference sequence). J was trimmed by 6 bases and V by 4 bases; bases with no gene match: 9. This chain's CDR3 is CASSIGRGTAEAFF. DNA for the CDR3: TGTGCCAGCAGCATTGGTCGGGGGACAGCTGAAGCTTTCTTT.

The chain combines TRBV7-8 with TRBJ1-2, with D hard to call. The CDR3 covers 15 residues. Between the trimmed V and J ends, which lost 5 bases and 2 bases, there was a span of 15 bases. The germline gives CDR1 SGHVS, CDR2 FQNEAQ. CDR3 coding DNA: TGTGCCAGCAGCCCTCCGGGTGAGGAGAACTATGGCTACACCTTC. It specifies CASSPPGEENYGYTF.

This clone was seen only a few times. The V call is TRBV18, the J call TRBJ1-5; D unclear. The CDR3 is made up of 13 amino acids. With 4 bases removed from V and 4 bases from J, the gap between germline ends came to 8 bases. The V gene's germline CDR1 is KGHSH and CDR2 LQKENI. CDR3 DNA sequence: TGTGCCAGCTCACAGGCGGGGAATCAGCCCCAGCATTTT. Amino acids: CASSQAGNQPQHF. The full variable domain, rest sourced from reference TRBV18 and TRBJ1-5, is NAGVMQNPRHLVRRRGQEARLRCSPMKGHSHVYWYRQLPEEGLKFMVYLQKENIIDESGMPKERFSAEFPKEGPSILRIQQVVRGDSAAYFCASSQAGNQPQHFGDGTRLSIL.

V and J are TRBV9 and TRBJ2-3; the D is unclear. This CDR3 is 14 amino acids long. Per the germline V gene, CDR1 is SGDLS and CDR2 is YYNGEE. V lost 0 bases, J lost 6 bases, and 11 bases lay in between. The CDR3: CASSVGAQSDTQYF. CDR3 nucleotide sequence: TGTGCCAGCAGCGTAGGGGCCCAATCTGATACGCAGTATTTT.

This clone occurred once. This chain uses TRBV5-6 with TRBJ1-2; D uncertain. The CDR3 totals 13 residues. Germline CDR1 is SGHDT and CDR2 is YYEEEE. Trimming shortened V by 1 base and J by 1 base, and 5 bases separated the two germline ends. The CDR3 nucleotides are TGTGCCAGCAGCTTGTACGGTAACTATGGCTACACCTTC. Amino acids: CASSLYGNYGYTF.

The chain carries TRBV28 and TRBJ1-3, with D hard to call. CDR3 length: 15 amino acids. V was cut by 11 bases and J by 0 bases, with 17 bases left in between. The germline CDR1 and CDR2 sequences are MDHEN and SYDVKM. CDR3 sequence reads: CASAEVPFSGNTIYF. The DNA for the CDR3 is TGTGCCTCAGCAGAGGTCCCTTTCTCTGGAAACACCATATATTTT. Full variable domain (outside the CDR3, taken from reference TRBV28 and TRBJ1-3): DVKVTQSSRYLVKRTGEKVFLECVQDMDHENMFWYRQDPGLGLRLIYFSYDVKMKEKGDIPEGYSVSREKKERFSLILESASTNQTSMYLCASAEVPFSGNTIYFGEGSWLTVV.

This chain uses TRBV27 with TRBJ1-2, with D unclear. The CDR3 length is 12 residues. V was trimmed by 5 bases and J by 8 bases, leaving 12 bases between them. Germline V gene sequence: CDR1 MNHEY, CDR2 SMNVEV (reference sequence). This CDR3 reads CASSIRGQGYTF. CDR3 in DNA: TGTGCCAGCAGTATCCGTGGGCAGGGCTACACCTTC.

The V and J genes are TRBV7-9 and TRBJ2-2; TRBD2 agrees at 8 bases. Trimming removed 5 bases from V and 5 bases from J; junction bases left unmatched: 7. Per germline, CDR1 SEHNR and CDR2 FQNEAQ (reference sequence). CDR3 length equals 15 residues. CDR3 DNA: TGTGCCAGCAGCCCTCCGGGGGGGGCAACCGGGGAGCTGTTTTTT. Protein product: CASSPPGGATGELFF.

This rearrangement joins TRBV11-2 to TRBJ2-3, with unresolved D. This CDR3 has 14 residues. Trimming took 1 base from V and 2 from J, leaving 7 bases between them. Germline loops: CDR1 SGHAT, CDR2 FQNNGV. CDR3 nucleotides: TGTGCCAGCAGCTTAGCGCGCCACACAGATACGCAGTATTTT. It translates to CASSLARHTDTQYF. Together with reference TRBV11-2 and TRBJ2-3, the CDR3 gives the full variable domain: EAGVAQSPRYKIIEKRQSVAFWCNPISGHATLYWYQQILGQGPKLLIQFQNNGVVDDSQLPKDRFSAERLKGVDSTLKIQPAKLEDSAVYLCASSLARHTDTQYFGPGTRLTVL.

The chain has TRBV29-1 and TRBJ1-2; TRBD1 matches at 7 bases. CDR1 and CDR2 from the germline V gene are SQVTM and ANQGSEA. The CDR3 contains 12 residues. J lost 6 bases, V lost 6 bases, and 7 bases had no gene match. The CDR3 reads CSVAGQVDGYTF. The CDR3 DNA reads TGCAGCGTCGCAGGACAGGTTGATGGCTACACCTTC.

The genes are TRBV9 and TRBJ2-1; 8 bases are shared with TRBD2. Trimming cost V 5 bases and J 1 base; bases outside gene matches: 5. Germline V gene lookup returns CDR1 SGDLS and CDR2 YYNGEE. This CDR3 has 15 residues. The CDR3 spells CASRPSGGSYNEQFF. The CDR3 region has the DNA TGTGCCAGCAGGCCGAGCGGGGGATCCTACAATGAGCAGTTCTTC.

This clone has only a few counts. This chain connects TRBV7-2 to TRBJ2-6; TRBD1 matches at 8 bases. J lost 2 bases, V lost 3 bases, and 0 bases had no gene match. CDR3 size: 15 residues. Germline CDR1 SGHTA, CDR2 FQGNSA. The CDR3 nucleotides are TGTGCCAGCAGCTTGGACAGGGCTGGGGCCAACGTCCTGACTTTC. Protein sequence: CASSLDRAGANVLTF.

This chain joins TRBV19 and TRBJ1-5; the D gene is possibly TRBD1 (5 bases). This CDR3 is 14 amino acids long. V gave up 7 bases and J gave up 0 bases, with 10 bases separating them. Germline lookup yields CDR1 LNHDA and CDR2 SQIVND (reference sequence). DNA of the CDR3: TGTGCCAGTAAGGACAACTATAGCAATCAGCCCCAGCATTTT. It codes for CASKDNYSNQPQHF.

The CDR3: CASSPGIRGSTEAFF. In DNA form, the CDR3 reads TGTGCCAGCTCACCAGGTATCAGGGGGAGTACTGAAGCTTTCTTT. The chain uses TRBV18 and TRBJ1-1, with 7 positions matching TRBD1. The CDR3 runs 15 residues. In germline, CDR1 is KGHSH, CDR2 LQKENI. V gave up 2 bases and J gave up 5 bases; unmatched junction bases: 8.

The CDR3 coding sequence is TGCGCCAGCAGTCGAATGCGAGACGGAAACACCATATATTTT. Its protein product is CASSRMRDGNTIYF. V gene TRBV10-1 combines with J gene TRBJ1-3; D gene uncertain. V lost 5 bases to trimming and J lost 4 bases, with 12 bases between them. The CDR3 has 14 amino acids. Germline V gene sequence: CDR1 WNHNN, CDR2 SYGVQD (reference sequence).

The chain employs TRBV21-1 and TRBJ1-2; TRBD1 reflects the table's D call only, with no check against the DNA. TRBV21-1 is a known pseudogene. The length of the CDR3 is 16 residues. CDR3 sequence reads: CASSRGTGGEYYGYTF. The CDR3 DNA reads TGTGCCAGCAGCAGGGGGACAGGGGGAGAATACTATGGCTACACCTTC.

The chain carries TRBV7-8 and TRBJ1-1; 9 positions match TRBD1. The J segment lost 5 bases and the V segment lost 4 bases, leaving 2 bases of the junction unmatched. The CDR3 covers 13 residues. Germline lookup yields CDR1 SGHVS and CDR2 FQNEAQ. The CDR3 sequence is CASSSGTGTEAFF. The CDR3, as DNA: TGTGCCAGCAGCTCCGGGACAGGGACTGAAGCTTTCTTT.

This clone was counted a single time. The rearrangement links TRBV18 to TRBJ2-2; no reliable D call. The CDR3 length is 16 residues. Per germline, CDR1 KGHSH and CDR2 LQKENI. Between the trimmed V and J ends, which lost 0 bases and 2 bases, there was a span of 10 bases. The CDR3 sequence is CASSPPSRPNTGELFF. CDR3 nucleotide sequence: TGTGCCAGCTCACCACCTAGCCGCCCAAACACCGGGGAGCTGTTTTTT. Full variable domain (outside the CDR3, taken from reference TRBV18 and TRBJ2-2): NAGVMQNPRHLVRRRGQEARLRCSPMKGHSHVYWYRQLPEEGLKFMVYLQKENIIDESGMPKERFSAEFPKEGPSILRIQQVVRGDSAAYFCASSPPSRPNTGELFFGEGSRLTVL.